This TCR beta chain was captured in a study of blood T cell repertoires in COVID-19 (dated by TCRdb to about 2020). Broadly, across the study: Collaborator samples came from the United States, Italy and Spain and covered acute and convalescent phases of COVID-19. The material from the prospective study consisted of cDNA or gDNA derived from T cells, B-cell-depleted T cells, or PBMCs. Deeply sampled blood TCRbeta repertoires from subjects exposed to, actively infected with, or recovered from COVID-19 were included in the dataset. A freely available public database, intended as a resource for researchers studying the immune response to SARS-CoV-2, is where the repertoires were released. The samples were drawn from two sources: the first 160 participants of the ongoing ImmuneRACE study, and 1,200 or so subjects contributed by 6 global collaborators. Sample metadata almost always included a de-identified subject ID, COVID-19 status, age in years and sex. Where available, HLA class I and class II types were taken from metadata supplied by the sample provider and were not determined by assay-based typing. Study-wide conclusions, independent of this receptor: The quantity of clinical and demographic metadata differed by source and by participant and was supplied without curation.

Trimming removed 6 bases from V and 8 bases from J; the gene matches leave 3 bases unexplained. CDR1 and CDR2, per the germline V gene (reference sequence), are LNHDA and SQIVND. From cysteine to phenylalanine, the CDR3 is 11 amino acids long. This entry keeps only the CDR3 DNA: 33 bases, framed from base 1. The sample holds one count of this clone. This receptor's antigen is unknown. Base qualities are not provided; no much larger clone lies one nucleotide away. TCRbeta CDR3 regions were amplified from genomic DNA by means of the immunoSEQ Assay, a bias-controlled multiplex PCR. Per the original workflow: Within the assay, amplification of reference gene primers was used to estimate how many nucleated cells each sample contained. To quantify the absolute abundance of each unique TCRbeta CDR3 rearrangement, sequence reads were collapsed and filtered. Productive Simpson clonality was computed per sample as the square root of Simpson's diversity index over productive rearrangements. TCRdb mirrors the immuneACCESS table, restricted to in-frame sequences. Some clones are absent from its copies; in checked studies, under half trace to an unresolved V gene, and the reason for the others is unknown. That table gives V, J and clone size, and the DNA gave D and trimming. The sample includes around 25,000 clones, with 65% to 80% observed a single time. Less than 8.5% of the sample rests with the top ten.

In Seattle, one collaborating source enrolled patients while the infection was active and tracked those patients longitudinally over the course of disease. Each collaborating institution followed its own protocols to collect whole blood in K2EDTA tubes. Collaborator samples were shipped for TCRbeta analysis as frozen whole blood, isolated PBMCs, or DNA extracted from either sample type. Sample: peripheral blood. The rearranged segments are TRBV19 and TRBJ1-2, and 7 bases in between align with TRBD1. This TCR derives from a man aged 50-59 years with COVID-19, enrolled during active disease. The CDR3: CASRTGEGYTF. The DNA reads TGTGCCAGTAGAACAGGGGAAGGCTACACCTTC. Full variable domain (CDR3 extended with the reference TRBV19 and TRBJ1-2 proteins): DGGITQSPKYLFRKEGQNVTLSCEQNLNHDAMYWYRQDPGQGLRLIYYSQIVNDFQKGDIAEGYSVSREKKESFPLTVTSAQKNPTAFYLCASRTGEGYTFGSGTRLTVV.